The rows below give T cell receptor beta chains drawn from one sample of a study of cytomegalovirus exposure and HLA in healthy donors. The data were produced by immunoSEQ multiplex PCR, yet TCRdb's version contains in-frame clones alone and is incomplete. Of around 77,000 clones listed, 78% are singletons. The specimen was PBMCs. Receptors were obtained from a man aged 40-50 years in good health and CMV-seronegative. CDR3s include the opening cysteine and the closing phenylalanine or tryptophan. Each record gives: J gene, V gene, D gene, clone size, CDR3 DNA, CDR3 protein. D genes are given only for firm matches. Clone size is stated in some rows and not others, as once, few, many or a class when expanded.

j_call: TRBJ1-4; v_call: TRBV18; d_call: .; clone_size: .; cdr3_nt: TGTGCCAGCTCGCCACAGGAGGGTAGGGAAAAACTGTTTTTT; cdr3_aa: CASSPQEGREKLFF
j_call: TRBJ2-2; v_call: TRBV7-9; d_call: TRBD2; clone_size: once; cdr3_nt: TGTGCCAGCAGCTTATCGTCCAGCGGGGGGCGCACCGGGGAGCTGTTTTTT; cdr3_aa: CASSLSSSGGRTGELFF
j_call: TRBJ2-3; v_call: TRBV6-1; d_call: .; clone_size: .; cdr3_nt: TGTGCCAGCAGCGACACGGGGTATCAAGATACGCAGTATTTT; cdr3_aa: CASSDTGYQDTQYF
j_call: TRBJ2-2; v_call: TRBV19; d_call: TRBD1; clone_size: few; cdr3_nt: TGTGCCAGCAACCCGGGACAGGGTTCCGGGGAGCTGTTTTTT; cdr3_aa: CASNPGQGSGELFF
j_call: TRBJ2-7; v_call: TRBV5-1; d_call: TRBD2; clone_size: .; cdr3_nt: TGCGCCAGCAGCGCTAGCGGGAGCTCCTACGAGCAGTACTTC; cdr3_aa: CASSASGSSYEQYF
j_call: TRBJ2-3; v_call: TRBV30; d_call: .; clone_size: .; cdr3_nt: TGTGCCTGGAGTGCCGGGAGAGATACGCAGTATTTT; cdr3_aa: CAWSAGRDTQYF
j_call: TRBJ1-5; v_call: TRBV7-9; d_call: .; clone_size: .; cdr3_nt: TGTGCCAGCAGCTTTTCAGATGATCAGCCCCAGCATTTT; cdr3_aa: CASSFSDDQPQHF
j_call: TRBJ1-2; v_call: TRBV4-2; d_call: TRBD1; clone_size: .; cdr3_nt: TGTGCCAGCAGCCAAGACTATCTAGTGCAGGGGGTCTATGGCTACACCTTC; cdr3_aa: CASSQDYLVQGVYGYTF
j_call: TRBJ1-6; v_call: TRBV5-1; d_call: TRBD1; clone_size: .; cdr3_nt: TGCGCCAGCAGAATTGGACAGGGGGATAATTCACCCCTCCACTTT; cdr3_aa: CASRIGQGDNSPLHF
j_call: TRBJ2-3; v_call: TRBV7-8; d_call: TRBD2; clone_size: .; cdr3_nt: TGTGCCAGCAGCTTGGGACTAGCGTTCACAGATACGCAGTATTTT; cdr3_aa: CASSLGLAFTDTQYF
j_call: TRBJ2-3; v_call: TRBV5-6; d_call: .; clone_size: .; cdr3_nt: TGTGCCAGCAGCTTGAGTGGCGATACGCAGTATTTT; cdr3_aa: CASSLSGDTQYF
j_call: TRBJ1-3; v_call: TRBV7-2; d_call: TRBD1; clone_size: few; cdr3_nt: TGTGCCAGCAGCCTCGACAGGGGGAGCGGAAACACCATATATTTT; cdr3_aa: CASSLDRGSGNTIYF
j_call: TRBJ2-7; v_call: TRBV4-1; d_call: TRBD1; clone_size: .; cdr3_nt: TGCGCCAGCAGCCAACCTGGGACAGACTCCTACGAGCAGTACTTC; cdr3_aa: CASSQPGTDSYEQYF
j_call: TRBJ1-6; v_call: TRBV9; d_call: TRBD1; clone_size: once; cdr3_nt: TGTGCCAGCAGCGAACAGGGGAATAATTCACCCCTCCACTTT; cdr3_aa: CASSEQGNNSPLHF
j_call: TRBJ2-7; v_call: TRBV7-9; d_call: TRBD1; clone_size: .; cdr3_nt: TGTGCCAGCGGGACAGGGCCCTATAGGCAGTACTTC; cdr3_aa: CASGTGPYRQYF
j_call: TRBJ1-1; v_call: TRBV10-3; d_call: .; clone_size: .; cdr3_nt: TGTGCCGCGGGGATGAACACTGAAGCTTTCTTT; cdr3_aa: CAAGMNTEAFF
j_call: TRBJ1-2; v_call: TRBV6-5; d_call: .; clone_size: few; cdr3_nt: TGTGCCAGCAGTTACTCTGGCAGGGGAACTAACTATGGCTACACCTTC; cdr3_aa: CASSYSGRGTNYGYTF
j_call: TRBJ1-1; v_call: TRBV5-6; d_call: .; clone_size: .; cdr3_nt: TGTGCCAGCAGCTTCGGAGGGAGTGGTGAAGCTTTCTTT; cdr3_aa: CASSFGGSGEAFF
j_call: TRBJ1-6; v_call: TRBV2; d_call: TRBD1; clone_size: .; cdr3_nt: TGTGCCAGCAGTAGGGACAGGGGTGGCGGTTCACCCCTCCACTTT; cdr3_aa: CASSRDRGGGSPLHF
j_call: TRBJ1-1; v_call: TRBV6-4; d_call: .; clone_size: .; cdr3_nt: TGTGCCAGCAGTGACGGAGGGCGAGAAGCTTTCTTT; cdr3_aa: CASSDGGREAFF
j_call: TRBJ2-1; v_call: TRBV11-2; d_call: TRBD2; clone_size: .; cdr3_nt: TGTGCCAGCAGCTTAGAACTAGCGGACTACAATGAGCAGTTCTTC; cdr3_aa: CASSLELADYNEQFF
j_call: TRBJ1-4; v_call: TRBV5-4; d_call: .; clone_size: .; cdr3_nt: TGTGCCAGCAGCCCCGAGATGGGGGGAGACGAAAAACTGTTTTTT; cdr3_aa: CASSPEMGGDEKLFF
j_call: TRBJ1-1; v_call: TRBV11-2; d_call: .; clone_size: .; cdr3_nt: TGTGCCAGCAGCTCTCAGGTGAACACTGAAGCTTTCTTT; cdr3_aa: CASSSQVNTEAFF
j_call: TRBJ1-2; v_call: TRBV5-1; d_call: .; clone_size: few; cdr3_nt: TGCGCCAGCAGCTTGGCCCATCCCAGGTGGGGGGACGGCTACACCTTC; cdr3_aa: CASSLAHPRWGDGYTF
j_call: TRBJ2-7; v_call: TRBV28; d_call: .; clone_size: .; cdr3_nt: TGTGCCAGCAGTGTCCGGGACAACTCCTACGAGCAGTACTTC; cdr3_aa: CASSVRDNSYEQYF
j_call: TRBJ1-4; v_call: TRBV4-2; d_call: .; clone_size: .; cdr3_nt: TGTGCCAGCAGCCAAGGTGGCAAGATTGCAACTAATGAAAAACTGTTTTTT; cdr3_aa: CASSQGGKIATNEKLFF
j_call: TRBJ2-4; v_call: TRBV19; d_call: TRBD1; clone_size: .; cdr3_nt: TGTGCCAGTAGACCGTTCTCCCGGGACAGAAACATTCAGTACTTC; cdr3_aa: CASRPFSRDRNIQYF
j_call: TRBJ2-7; v_call: TRBV28; d_call: .; clone_size: .; cdr3_nt: TGTGCCAGCAGTTCAACAGGGGGAGGGACCTACGAGCAGTACTTC; cdr3_aa: CASSSTGGGTYEQYF
j_call: TRBJ2-1; v_call: TRBV18; d_call: TRBD2; clone_size: .; cdr3_nt: TGTGCCAGCTCACCAAGACTAGCGGGGGGCAATGAGCAGTTCTTC; cdr3_aa: CASSPRLAGGNEQFF
j_call: TRBJ2-7; v_call: TRBV27; d_call: .; clone_size: few; cdr3_nt: TGTGCCAGCAGTTTATCCTTGCCGGGCTCTCTACGGGGAGAGCAGTACTTC; cdr3_aa: CASSLSLPGSLRGEQYF
j_call: TRBJ2-7; v_call: TRBV5-4; d_call: TRBD1; clone_size: few; cdr3_nt: TGTGCCAGCAGCACCGGGGGACAGGGGTCCTACGAGCAGTACTTC; cdr3_aa: CASSTGGQGSYEQYF
j_call: TRBJ1-3; v_call: TRBV7-9; d_call: .; clone_size: .; cdr3_nt: TGTGCCAGCAGCTCGACCGGCGACAGGTATTACACCATATATTTT; cdr3_aa: CASSSTGDRYYTIYF
j_call: TRBJ2-5; v_call: TRBV30; d_call: TRBD2; clone_size: .; cdr3_nt: TGTGCCTGGAGTGCTAGCGGGGGGGCCTGGAAGACCCAGTACTTC; cdr3_aa: CAWSASGGAWKTQYF
j_call: TRBJ2-1; v_call: TRBV30; d_call: .; clone_size: .; cdr3_nt: TGTGCCTCAGGAGGCGAGAGCTCCTACAATGAGCAGTTCTTC; cdr3_aa: CASGGESSYNEQFF
j_call: TRBJ1-1; v_call: TRBV12-5; d_call: TRBD1; clone_size: .; cdr3_nt: TGTGCTAGTGGTACACAACAGGGGCACACTGAAGCTTTCTTT; cdr3_aa: CASGTQQGHTEAFF
j_call: TRBJ1-2; v_call: TRBV12-5; d_call: TRBD1; clone_size: few; cdr3_nt: TGTGCTAGTGGCAGGGACAGGGATGGCTATCGGTATGGCTACACCTTC; cdr3_aa: CASGRDRDGYRYGYTF
j_call: TRBJ2-2; v_call: TRBV7-3; d_call: TRBD2; clone_size: once; cdr3_nt: TGTGCCAGCAGCTTAAATCCGGGGGGGCGGACCGGGGAGCTGTTTTTT; cdr3_aa: CASSLNPGGRTGELFF
j_call: TRBJ2-2; v_call: TRBV10-3; d_call: .; clone_size: .; cdr3_nt: TGTGCCATCAGGGCGGGGACGAGGGAGCTGTTTTTT; cdr3_aa: CAIRAGTRELFF
j_call: TRBJ1-2; v_call: TRBV27; d_call: .; clone_size: .; cdr3_nt: TGTGCCAGCAGCCCGACGCGGACAGCGGCGAGGAGGCGGTATGGCTACACCTTC; cdr3_aa: CASSPTRTAARRRYGYTF
j_call: TRBJ1-4; v_call: TRBV5-4; d_call: TRBD1; clone_size: .; cdr3_nt: TGTGCCAGCAGCTTGGTGGGACAGGGAGACGAAAAACTGTTTTTT; cdr3_aa: CASSLVGQGDEKLFF
j_call: TRBJ1-6; v_call: TRBV11-2; d_call: .; clone_size: .; cdr3_nt: TGTGCCACCTCAGGTGGTAGCTCCTATAATTCACCCCTCCACTTT; cdr3_aa: CATSGGSSYNSPLHF
j_call: TRBJ1-5; v_call: TRBV28; d_call: .; clone_size: .; cdr3_nt: TGTGCCAGCAGTTCGAGGGGGGGCTATGGCAATCAGCCCCAGCATTTT; cdr3_aa: CASSSRGGYGNQPQHF
j_call: TRBJ1-6; v_call: TRBV4-3; d_call: TRBD1; clone_size: few; cdr3_nt: TGCGCCAGCAGCCTCGGACAGGATCCGAATTCACCCCTCCACTTT; cdr3_aa: CASSLGQDPNSPLHF
j_call: TRBJ1-1; v_call: TRBV7-2; d_call: .; clone_size: .; cdr3_nt: TGTGCCAGCAGCTCGGGAGTACGGACTGAAGCTTTCTTT; cdr3_aa: CASSSGVRTEAFF
j_call: TRBJ1-2; v_call: TRBV11-2; d_call: TRBD1; clone_size: .; cdr3_nt: TGTGCCAGCAGCACGTGGACAGGGAAAGCTAACTATGGCTACACCTTC; cdr3_aa: CASSTWTGKANYGYTF
j_call: TRBJ1-1; v_call: TRBV15; d_call: .; clone_size: .; cdr3_nt: TGTGCCACCAGCAGAGTGGCCCAGGGATTCACTGAAGCTTTCTTT; cdr3_aa: CATSRVAQGFTEAFF
j_call: TRBJ1-5; v_call: TRBV30; d_call: .; clone_size: .; cdr3_nt: TGTGCCTGGAGTGTATCCCAGGGGAGCCAGCCCCAGCATTTT; cdr3_aa: CAWSVSQGSQPQHF
j_call: TRBJ1-6; v_call: TRBV11-2; d_call: .; clone_size: .; cdr3_nt: TGTGCCAGCAGCTTAGTTGGTGGCAATTCACCCCTCCACTTT; cdr3_aa: CASSLVGGNSPLHF
j_call: TRBJ2-4; v_call: TRBV11-2; d_call: .; clone_size: .; cdr3_nt: TGTGCCAGCAGCTTAGTCCCCCCGGGAAGCATTCAGTACTTC; cdr3_aa: CASSLVPPGSIQYF